These 25 T cell receptor beta chains originate from one sample sequenced in a study of blood T cell repertoires in COVID-19. The repertoire was sequenced with immunoSEQ multiplex PCR; TCRdb's copy has only in-frame clones and lacks some. The table lists more than 200,000 clones, roughly four fifths of them singletons, with about 1.7% in the top ten. Sequencing was carried out using PBMCs or T cells enriched from blood (not recorded which). The source of these receptors is a man aged 60-69 years who had recovered from COVID-19.

This clone has at least ten counts. The chain uses TRBV21-1 and TRBJ2-7; TRBD2, the D gene given by the table, was not confirmed from the DNA. TRBV21-1 is assigned pseudogene status. This CDR3 region has 16 residues. This CDR3 is CASSKNREGLSYEQYF. Here the CDR3 DNA reads TGTGCCAGCAGCAAAAACCGGGAAGGCCTCTCCTACGAGCAGTACTTC.

This chain uses TRBV5-1 with TRBJ1-4; 7 bases map to TRBD1. Germline CDR1 SGHRS, CDR2 YFSETQ. This CDR3 comprises 14 residues. Trimming took 4 bases from V and 6 from J; bases not matched to a gene: 6. Here the CDR3 DNA reads TGCGCCAGCAGCACCGGGACAGTGGATGAAAAACTGTTTTTT. This encodes CASSTGTVDEKLFF.

The table lists this clone with a count of one. The V call is TRBV19, the J call TRBJ2-1; 7 bases are shared with TRBD2. The CDR3 is 13 amino acids. Germline values: CDR1 LNHDA, CDR2 SQIVND (reference sequence). With V trimmed by 9 bases and J by 2 bases, 4 bases remained unmatched. As DNA, the CDR3 is TGTGCCAGCTCGGGACTACCCTACAATGAGCAGTTCTTC. This encodes CASSGLPYNEQFF.

The chain employs TRBV5-5 and TRBJ2-3; 7 nucleotides match TRBD2. CDR1 and CDR2 from the germline V gene are SGHKS and YYEKEE (reference sequence). This CDR3 is built from 15 residues. V lost 4 bases to trimming and J lost 3 bases; unmatched junction nucleotides: 8. CDR3 nucleotides: TGTGCCAGCAGCCGTACTAGCGACGGTACAGATACGCAGTATTTT. The encoded protein is CASSRTSDGTDTQYF.

This chain joins TRBV4-2 and TRBJ2-1, with D tentatively TRBD2 (5 bases). The CDR3 length is 14 residues. Germline V gene lookup returns CDR1 LGHNA and CDR2 YNFKEQ. The V end lost 1 base, the J end lost 10 bases, and 14 bases lay between the germline ends. This CDR3 is CASSQGGAVYEQFF. DNA of the CDR3: TGTGCCAGCAGCCAAGGGGGAGCTGTTTACGAGCAGTTCTTC.

V and J are TRBV18 and TRBJ2-2, with D possibly TRBD1 on 6 matching bases. The germline V and J ends were trimmed by 1 base and 4 bases, with 13 bases remaining between them. This CDR3 is built from 16 residues. The germline gives CDR1 KGHSH, CDR2 LQKENI. The CDR3 DNA sequence: TGTGCCAGCTCACCACGCGCGGTCAGGGGCACCGGGGAGCTGTTTTTT. Its translation: CASSPRAVRGTGELFF.

The V and J genes are TRBV27 and TRBJ2-3; tentative D call: TRBD1 (6 bases). The germline V and J ends were trimmed by 6 bases and 0 bases, with 13 bases remaining between them. Germline V gives CDR1 MNHEY, CDR2 SMNVEV (reference sequence). CDR3 length equals 15 residues. Written as DNA, the CDR3 is TGTGCCAGCAGACGGACAGACTCTAGCACAGATACGCAGTATTTT. Translation: CASRRTDSSTDTQYF.

The chain is built from TRBV3-1 (or the pseudogene TRBV3-2) and TRBJ1-1; D may be TRBD1 (5 bases). The V end was cut by 2 bases, the J end by 1 base, with 11 bases between. The CDR3 runs 15 residues. The germline CDR1 and CDR2 sequences are LGHDT and YNNKEL (reference sequence). The CDR3 DNA follows: TGTGCCAGCAGCCAAAGGGGCGGGGGGAACACTGAAGCTTTCTTT. Translation: CASSQRGGGNTEAFF.

This chain connects TRBV2 to TRBJ2-1; 10 nucleotides align to TRBD2. The CDR3 totals 15 residues. Germline V gene data show CDR1 as SNHLY and CDR2 as FYNNEI. Trimming cost V 2 bases and J 4 bases; bases outside gene matches: 2. For the CDR3, the DNA is TGTGCCAGCAGTGAACAAGCGGGGGGGTACAATGAGCAGTTCTTC. This codes for CASSEQAGGYNEQFF.

The chain couples TRBV4-3 to TRBJ1-3; 8 bases line up with TRBD1. V lost 3 bases and J lost 0; bases outside the gene matches: 4. Germline loops: CDR1 LGHNA, CDR2 YSLEER. CDR3 length: 16 residues. This chain's CDR3 is CASSHGQGSSGNTIYF. The CDR3 DNA reads as TGCGCCAGCAGCCATGGACAGGGAAGCTCTGGAAACACCATATATTTT.

This clone has only a few counts. The chain uses TRBV9 and TRBJ1-1; D perhaps matches TRBD1 (6 bases). V was trimmed by 4 bases and J by 0 bases, leaving 19 bases between them. The CDR3 is made up of 17 amino acids. The germline V gene encodes CDR1 SGDLS and CDR2 YYNGEE. For the CDR3, the DNA is TGTGCCAGCAGCCACATCCGGGACACCCCCTTGAACACTGAAGCTTTCTTT. Translation: CASSHIRDTPLNTEAFF. The full variable domain, in which reference TRBV9 and TRBJ1-1 provide the parts outside the CDR3, is DSGVTQTPKHLITATGQRVTLRCSPRSGDLSVYWYQQSLDQGLQFLIQYYNGEERAKGNILERFSAQQFPDLHSELNLSSLELGDSALYFCASSHIRDTPLNTEAFFGQGTRLTVV.

This clone came up a few times. The chain recombines TRBV6-6 with TRBJ1-2; TRBD1 matches at 7 bases. V was pared by 4 bases and J by 8 bases, with 7 bases of the junction left unmatched. The CDR3 sequence is 13 residues long. Germline lookup yields CDR1 MNHNY and CDR2 SVGAGI (reference sequence). CDR3 in amino acids: CASSLTGMRGYTF. CDR3 nucleotides: TGTGCCAGCAGTTTGACAGGGATGAGGGGCTACACCTTC.

The chain employs TRBV7-8 and TRBJ1-6; TRBD1 aligns across 9 bases. The CDR3 is made up of 16 amino acids. V lost 2 bases, J lost 10 bases, and 9 bases stayed unmatched. Germline loops: CDR1 SGHVS, CDR2 FQNEAQ. The CDR3 sequence: CASSLYSGTGNSPLHF. CDR3 sequence (DNA): TGTGCCAGCAGCTTATACTCCGGGACAGGGAACTCACCCCTCCACTTT.

Comments on this clone: At one of its ends the junction is not consistent with the germline gene, which may arise from a read error. DNA of the CDR3: TGCGCCAGCAGATTGGACACAGGGTTGTACGAGCAGTACTTC. Amino acid sequence: CASRLDTGLYEQYF. The chain uses TRBV5-1 and TRBJ2-7, with D possibly TRBD1 on 6 matching bases. The CDR3 is made up of 14 amino acids. Per the germline V gene, CDR1 is SGHRS and CDR2 is YFSETQ.

The V gene is TRBV30, the J gene TRBJ1-3; D is undetermined. V was trimmed by 0 bases and J by 1 base, leaving 10 bases between them. This CDR3 is 15 amino acids long. CDR1 and CDR2 (germline): GTSNPN, SVGIG (reference sequence). CDR3 sequence (DNA): TGTGCCTGGAGTGTGCCAACAGTTTCTGGAAACACCATATATTTT. Amino acids: CAWSVPTVSGNTIYF.

This clone was seen once. The genes are TRBV7-9 and TRBJ1-3, with 7 nucleotides matching TRBD1. CDR3 length equals 17 residues. Trimming took 3 bases from V and 4 from J; bases not matched to a gene: 12. CDR1 is SEHNR, CDR2 FQNEAQ, per germline (reference sequence). The CDR3 loop is CASSFGFERGQGNTIYF. CDR3 in DNA: TGTGCCAGCAGCTTCGGGTTTGAAAGGGGGCAAGGAAACACCATATATTTT.

This clone was seen a single time. The chain employs TRBV11-3 and TRBJ2-3, with a possible D match to TRBD2 (6 bases). The germline V gene encodes CDR1 SGHNT and CDR2 YENEEA. Trimming took 2 bases from V and 4 from J, leaving 16 bases between them. The CDR3 has 16 amino acids. CDR3 sequence (DNA): TGTGCCAGCAGCTTACTCCCGGCGGGGCTGGCAGATACGCAGTATTTT. Protein product: CASSLLPAGLADTQYF.

The J gene is TRBJ1-4, the V gene TRBV5-1, with TRBD1 identical over 9 bases. From germline, CDR1 is SGHRS and CDR2 YFSETQ. The CDR3 loop spans 15 amino acids. Trimming removed 4 bases from V and 7 bases from J; junction bases left unmatched: 8. The CDR3 protein is CASSEQGAGFEKLFF. The CDR3 DNA reads as TGCGCCAGCAGCGAACAGGGGGCTGGATTTGAAAAACTGTTTTTT. Using reference TRBV5-1 and TRBJ1-4 for the parts outside the CDR3, the full variable domain is KAGVTQTPRYLIKTRGQQVTLSCSPISGHRSVSWYQQTPGQGLQFLFEYFSETQRNKGNFPGRFSGRQFSNSRSEMNVSTLELGDSALYLCASSEQGAGFEKLFFGSGTQLSVL.

The J gene is TRBJ1-1, the V gene TRBV12-3 or TRBV12-4; no reliable D call. Trimming took off 6 bases at V and 4 bases at J, with 12 bases between the two ends. This CDR3 is 13 amino acids long. Here the CDR3 DNA reads TGTGCCAGCAGCCCACGGGTGGGCACTGAAGCTTTCTTT. This encodes CASSPRVGTEAFF.

The chain carries TRBV27 and TRBJ2-1; 9 bases are a match to TRBD1. The CDR3 length is 15 residues. The germline gives CDR1 MNHEY, CDR2 SMNVEV (reference sequence). V lost 7 bases to trimming and J lost 8 bases; unmatched junction nucleotides: 12. Here the CDR3 reads CASTRRDRVFYEQFF. The CDR3 DNA reads as TGTGCCAGCACCCGCCGGGACAGGGTTTTCTATGAGCAGTTCTTC.

The chain carries TRBV4-2 and TRBJ1-5; weak D call: TRBD1 (6 bases). V was cut by 0 bases and J by 7 bases, with 22 bases left in between. The CDR3 is 18 residues long. Germline values: CDR1 LGHNA, CDR2 YNFKEQ. The CDR3 protein is CASSQEGGQGGKRQPQHF. The CDR3, as DNA: TGTGCCAGCAGCCAAGAGGGGGGGCAGGGAGGAAAGAGGCAGCCCCAGCATTTT.

The V call is TRBV5-6, the J call TRBJ2-5; maybe TRBD1 (6 bases). Trimming removed 0 bases at V and 2 bases at J, with 11 bases between. CDR1 is SGHDT, CDR2 YYEEEE, per germline. The CDR3 length is 15 residues. The CDR3 nucleotides read TGTGCCAGCAGCTTGGTCCCAGGGACACAAGAGACCCAGTACTTC. Translated: CASSLVPGTQETQYF.

This chain joins TRBV25-1 and TRBJ1-3; unclear D gene. Germline CDR1 is MGHDK and CDR2 is SYGVNS. CDR3 length equals 15 residues. With 0 bases removed from V and 3 bases from J, the gap between germline ends came to 9 bases. The CDR3 DNA reads TGTGCCAGCAGTGAATATTCCGGGGTTGGAAACACCATATATTTT. It specifies CASSEYSGVGNTIYF.

The V gene is TRBV5-1, the J gene TRBJ2-3, with 10 bases that match TRBD2. Trimming removed 2 bases from V and 4 bases from J; junction bases left unmatched: 4. Per germline, CDR1 SGHRS and CDR2 YFSETQ. The CDR3 totals 15 residues. CDR3: CASSLGLADADTQYF. The CDR3 DNA follows: TGCGCCAGCAGCTTAGGACTAGCGGACGCAGATACGCAGTATTTT.

The chain couples TRBV18 to TRBJ1-6; the D gene is possibly TRBD1 (6 bases). Trimming left V 2 bases short and J 9 bases short, with 14 bases between. This CDR3 has 15 amino acids. The germline V gene has CDR1 KGHSH and CDR2 LQKENI. The CDR3 region has the DNA TGTGCCAGCTCACCAAGGCAGGGGAACTCTTCACCCCTCCACTTT. Translating gives CASSPRQGNSSPLHF. Based on the CDR3 plus reference TRBV18 and TRBJ1-6, the full variable domain is NAGVMQNPRHLVRRRGQEARLRCSPMKGHSHVYWYRQLPEEGLKFMVYLQKENIIDESGMPKERFSAEFPKEGPSILRIQQVVRGDSAAYFCASSPRQGNSSPLHFGNGTRLTVT.